One sample yielded the 12 T cell receptor beta chains listed below, sequenced in a study of tumor and adjacent non-tumor tissue in lung cancer. A modified ARM-PCR protocol with three rounds of nested PCR amplified TCRbeta. TCRdb fed the multiplex PCR reads into MiXCR, producing one record per CDR3 protein. The table shows about 43,000 distinct CDR3 sequences, with roughly 60% occurring only once. No cell sorting was done before RNA was extracted from the tissue. More than 3 cm separated this lung sample from the edge of the tumor. The sample taken for sequencing was distant non-tumor lung tissue. These receptors originate from a man in his fifties or sixties with non-small cell lung cancer.

Turning to this clonotype: The junction shows a germline mismatch at one end, possibly a read error. The chain joins TRBV4-2 to TRBJ2-2, with 9 bases that match TRBD2. Germline CDR1 reads LGHNA; CDR2 reads YNFKEQ. This CDR3 is built from 18 residues. The CDR3 loop is CVSSQEGLAGTNTGELFF. The CDR3 DNA reads as TGTGTCAGCAGCCAAGAGGGACTAGCAGGGACGAACACCGGGGAGCTGTTTTTT.

This chain connects TRBV5-4 to TRBJ2-1, with 7 bases that match TRBD2. CDR1 SGHNT and CDR2 YYREEE come from the germline V gene (reference sequence). The CDR3 runs to 14 residues. J gave up 11 bases and V 5 bases, and 13 bases lay outside the gene matches. The CDR3 loop is CASSSGTTGNKQFF. CDR3 DNA sequence: TGTGCCAGCAGTTCCGGGACTACCGGGAATAAGCAGTTCTTC.

Notes on this clonotype: This may come from a read error, since a much larger clone is one base off. The chain has TRBV11-2 and TRBJ2-1, with D hard to call. The CDR3 is made up of 14 amino acids. CDR1 and CDR2 from the germline V gene are SGHAT and FQNNGV. The CDR3 is CVSSLPHGPDEQFF. The CDR3 nucleotides are TGTGTCAGCAGCTTACCGCACGGCCCTGATGAGCAGTTCTTC.

This clonotype came up once. Since the CDR3 does not end with the conserved phenylalanine or tryptophan, this likely comes from a read error. The chain combines TRBV19 with TRBJ1-1, with D uncertain. Germline V gene data show CDR1 as LNHDA and CDR2 as SQIVND (reference sequence). This CDR3 spans 15 amino acids. The V end lost 4 bases, the J end lost 0 bases, and 12 bases lay between the germline ends. CDR3 nucleotides: TGTGCCAGTAGTAGAGGGAGCACTTTGAACACTGAAGCTTTCATT. Protein product: CASSRGSTLNTEAFI.

Points on this clonotype: One junction end does not reproduce the germline sequence, and a read error may be involved. The CDR3 nucleotides read TGCGCCAATAGCAGGCTGGGGACTAACTCCTACGAGCTGTACTTC. Its translation: CANSRLGTNSYELYF. This chain links TRBV5-1 with TRBJ2-7; TRBD2 matches 7 bases. The CDR3 is 15 amino acids. Germline V CDR1 and CDR2: SGHRS, YFSETQ.

This clonotype has ten or more counts. The chain links TRBV5-4 to TRBJ2-7, with D perhaps matching TRBD2 (6 bases). Trimming pared 0 bases from V and 3 bases from J, leaving 10 bases between. The CDR3 is 14 residues long. Germline lookup yields CDR1 SGHNT and CDR2 YYREEE (reference sequence). CDR3 sequence reads: CASSLGLGNYEQYF. In nucleotides, the CDR3 is TGTGCCAGCAGCTTGGGACTAGGCAACTACGAGCAGTACTTC.

This clonotype was detected a few times. This may come from a read error, since a much larger clone is one base off. The missing conserved phenylalanine or tryptophan at the end of this CDR3 makes a read error likely. The chain carries TRBV10-3 and TRBJ1-2; D unresolved. The CDR3 extends over 12 amino acids. Between the trimmed V and J ends, which lost 6 bases and 2 bases, there was a span of 7 bases. Germline-derived CDR1 and CDR2 are ENHRY and SYGVKD. The CDR3 nucleotides read TGTGCCATCAGGGACCAGAACTATGGCTACACCATC. Translated: CAIRDQNYGYTI.

Points on this clonotype: The missing conserved phenylalanine or tryptophan at the end of this CDR3 makes a read error likely. V is TRBV5-6 and J is TRBJ1-4; D unclear. The CDR3 runs 13 residues. Germline V gives CDR1 SGHDT, CDR2 YYEEEE. The CDR3 region is CANSLVGNEKLFL. In DNA form, the CDR3 reads TGTGCCAACAGCTTGGTTGGTAATGAAAAACTGTTTTTA.

This clonotype was counted between two and nine times. The chain combines TRBV11-2 with TRBJ1-6; no definite D call. CDR1 is SGHAT and CDR2 is FQNNGV in the germline V gene. This CDR3 contains 14 residues. Trimming took off 0 bases at V and 9 bases at J, with 9 bases between the two ends. CDR3 nucleotide sequence: TGTGCCAGCAGCTTAGATATGGCAGTTTCACCCCTCCACTTT. It translates to CASSLDMAVSPLHF.

Notes on this clonotype: A single base separates this from a much larger clone, so it may be a read error. This sequence joins TRBV20-1 and TRBJ2-3, with 7 nucleotides matching TRBD1. Germline CDR1 and CDR2: DFQATT and SNEGSKA (reference sequence). The CDR3 sequence is 14 residues long. Here the CDR3 DNA reads TGCAGTGCTAGAGCTGGGGACAGCACAGATATGCAGTATTTT. This sequence encodes CSARAGDSTDMQYF.

Remarks on this clonotype: The junction departs from germline at one end; a sequencing error may be responsible. The chain couples TRBV11-2 to TRBJ2-2; tentatively, D is TRBD1 or TRBD2 (5 bases each). Germline CDR1 and CDR2: SGHAT and FQNNGV. This CDR3 has 17 amino acids. The CDR3 protein is CVSSLSQGDARTGGLFF. CDR3 bases: TGTGTCAGCAGCTTAAGCCAAGGCGACGCGAGGACTGGGGGGCTGTTTTTT.

This clonotype is labeled medium-sized. This rearrangement joins TRBV11-2 to TRBJ2-7; the D is unclear. Per the germline V gene, CDR1 is SGHAT and CDR2 is FQNNGV. This CDR3 has 12 residues. V lost 0 bases and J lost 8, with 8 bases in between. CDR3 in DNA: TGTGCCAGCAGCTTAGAGGGGTTCAAGCAGTACTTC. It encodes CASSLEGFKQYF.